This TCR beta chain was captured in a study of cytomegalovirus exposure and HLA in healthy donors. Study in general: The study's early data release held tens of millions of unique TCRs from HLA-typed donors.

Regarding this clone: Its specificity is not known.

Germline-derived CDR1 and CDR2 are MNHEY and SMNVEV (reference sequence). V lost 4 bases, J lost 4 bases, and 7 bases stayed unmatched. The CDR3 loop spans 15 amino acids. 60 Vbeta and 13 Jbeta primers were used in PCR. Method: immunoSEQ multiplex PCR; TCRdb's copy keeps in-frame clones and lacks some. The table lists roughly 160,000 clones, over 60% of them singletons. Healthy bone marrow donors made up the donor group. The study's findings and limits: Associated with cytomegalovirus, according to the listing, were around 160 TCR beta chains. Within the data, a cluster of highly shared sequence variants was likely a sequencing artifact.

The chain links TRBV27 to TRBJ1-1, with 9 nucleotides matching TRBD1. The receptor comes from a girl aged 10-17 years in good health and CMV-seronegative. Sequencing was done on a sample of PBMCs. CDR3 sequence: CASSSLQGASTEAFF. CDR3 coding DNA: TGTGCCAGCAGTTCCCTACAGGGGGCTAGCACTGAAGCTTTCTTT.